The 21 T cell receptor beta chains presented below share a single source sample, sequenced in a study of CD8+ T cells in alopecia areata. As the sequencing template, cDNA was produced by extracting RNA and reverse transcribing it. The protocol was immunoSEQ multiplex PCR, while the TCRdb copy is restricted to in-frame clones and leaves out a portion. This sample yields some 240,000 clones, of which 50% to 70% are seen a single time; approximately 0.45% belongs to the top ten. This specimen consisted of CD4+ T cells sorted from blood, obtained at week 0. These receptors all come from a human donor with alopecia areata.

The chain combines TRBV29-1 with TRBJ1-1; D may be TRBD1 (5 bases). Germline lookup yields CDR1 SQVTM and CDR2 ANQGSEA. The length of the CDR3 is 13 residues. Trimming pared 2 bases from V and 6 bases from J, leaving 13 bases between. Here the CDR3 DNA reads TGCAGCGTTGAAACGGGGCGCAGCGCTGAAGCTTTCTTT. Protein sequence: CSVETGRSAEAFF.

This chain connects TRBV19 to TRBJ2-3, with D unclear. Between the trimmed V and J ends, which lost 5 bases and 6 bases, there was a span of 12 bases. Germline CDR1 is LNHDA and CDR2 is SQIVND (reference sequence). This CDR3 is 13 amino acids long. This chain's CDR3 is CASSPSWSDTQYF. CDR3 nucleotide sequence: TGTGCCAGTAGTCCCTCTTGGTCGGATACGCAGTATTTT.

The rearrangement links TRBV7-9 to TRBJ2-1; no clear D gene. This CDR3 comprises 11 residues. CDR1 and CDR2 (germline): SEHNR, FQNEAQ (reference sequence). The germline V and J ends were trimmed by 5 bases and 8 bases, with 7 bases remaining between them. The CDR3 loop is CASSPSHEQFF. The DNA for the CDR3 is TGTGCCAGCAGCCCCAGCCATGAGCAGTTCTTC.

This clone was counted between two and nine times. V is TRBV23-1 and J is TRBJ1-6; D is uncertain. TRBV23-1 is marked as an open reading frame, function uncertain. Trimming removed 3 bases at V and 9 bases at J, with 9 bases between. This CDR3 comprises 13 residues. DNA of the CDR3: TGCGCCAGCAGTCACGCCAAGAGTTCACCCCTCCACTTT. Protein: CASSHAKSSPLHF.

The rearrangement joins TRBV27 to TRBJ1-6; D uncertain. CDR1 and CDR2 from the germline V gene are MNHEY and SMNVEV (reference sequence). The CDR3 consists of 14 residues. Trimming stripped 6 bases from V and 5 bases from J, with 11 bases between. CDR3 residues: CASRGSLDNSPLHF. CDR3 nucleotide sequence: TGTGCCAGCAGAGGAAGTCTGGATAATTCACCCCTCCACTTT.

In DNA, the CDR3 is TGTGCCTCTCGGACAGGGGGCAATGAGCAGTTCTTC. It specifies CASRTGGNEQFF. This rearrangement joins TRBV30 to TRBJ2-1; 10 bases align to TRBD1. Germline CDR1 and CDR2: GTSNPN and SVGIG (reference sequence). J lost 6 bases, V lost 7 bases, and 3 bases had no gene match. The CDR3 is 12 residues long.

V usage is TRBV30 and J usage is TRBJ2-3; D is undetermined. The germline V gene has CDR1 GTSNPN and CDR2 SVGIG (reference sequence). The CDR3 runs 14 residues. V dropped 2 bases and J dropped 1 base, with 10 bases sitting between them. The CDR3 nucleotides read TGTGCCTGGAGTAGGGCGTCTGGCACAGATACGCAGTATTTT. Amino acid sequence: CAWSRASGTDTQYF.

The chain combines TRBV7-2 with TRBJ1-1; possibly TRBD1 for D (6 bases). V lost 4 bases, J lost 1 base, and 10 bases lay in between. The CDR3 consists of 14 residues. Germline CDR1 is SGHTA and CDR2 is FQGNSA. The CDR3 spells CASSSGGKNTEAFF. For the CDR3, the DNA is TGTGCCAGCAGCTCGGGGGGCAAGAACACTGAAGCTTTCTTT.

This chain uses TRBV30 with TRBJ2-1; TRBD1 matches at 8 bases. Per the germline V gene, CDR1 is GTSNPN and CDR2 is SVGIG (reference sequence). This CDR3 is built from 15 residues. Trimming removed 2 bases from V and 0 bases from J; junction bases left unmatched: 3. The CDR3 nucleotides read TGTGCCTGGAGTACAGGGGGATACTCCTACAATGAGCAGTTCTTC. Its translation is CAWSTGGYSYNEQFF.

The chain links TRBV6-4 to TRBJ1-2; 7 bases are shared with TRBD1. Germline V gene lookup returns CDR1 MRHNA and CDR2 SNTAGT. The CDR3 consists of 13 residues. Trimming took 6 bases from V and 5 from J; bases not matched to a gene: 6. The CDR3: CASSFPGGYGYTF. The DNA of the CDR3 is TGTGCCAGCAGCTTTCCAGGGGGATATGGCTACACCTTC.

The V gene is TRBV30, the J gene TRBJ1-1, with a weak D call TRBD1 (6 bases). Germline V lookup: CDR1 GTSNPN, CDR2 SVGIG (reference sequence). With 2 bases removed from V and 1 base from J, the gap between germline ends came to 11 bases. The length of the CDR3 is 14 residues. The CDR3 sequence is CAWSPGTPNTEAFF. In DNA, the CDR3 is TGTGCCTGGAGTCCCGGGACACCGAACACTGAAGCTTTCTTT.

As concerns this clone: At one end the junction does not follow the germline gene, possibly because of a read error. This sequence joins TRBV30 and TRBJ2-7; 9 nucleotides line up with TRBD2. Germline CDR1 is GTSNPN and CDR2 is SVGIG (reference sequence). This CDR3 has 12 residues. The CDR3 DNA reads as TGTGCCTGTAGCGGGAGCTCCTTCGAGCAGTACTTC. This gives the protein CACSGSSFEQYF.

This clone occurred a few times. The rearrangement uses TRBV29-1 and TRBJ1-4; D gene unclear. The V end lost 4 bases, the J end lost 2 bases, and 11 bases lay between the germline ends. Per germline, CDR1 SQVTM and CDR2 ANQGSEA. The CDR3 consists of 14 residues. CDR3 nucleotide sequence: TGCAGCGTTGGAGCAGGCTCTACTAATGAAAAACTGTTTTTT. It codes for CSVGAGSTNEKLFF.

This clone was recorded many times. This sequence joins TRBV29-1 and TRBJ1-5; D possibly corresponds to TRBD1 (5 bases). The CDR3 length is 12 residues. Trimming stripped 7 bases from V and 4 bases from J, with 11 bases between. Looked up from germline, CDR1 is SQVTM and CDR2 is ANQGSEA. The CDR3 reads CSGGDGNQPQHF. CDR3 nucleotide sequence: TGCAGCGGAGGGGACGGAAATCAGCCCCAGCATTTT.

V and J are TRBV6-5 and TRBJ1-6, with D maybe TRBD1 (5 bases). Germline CDR1 is MNHEY and CDR2 is SVGAGI. The CDR3 is 13 amino acids. Trimming pared 10 bases from V and 12 bases from J, leaving 19 bases between. CDR3: CATKQDSAGPLHF. The CDR3 DNA is TGTGCCACCAAACAGGACTCAGCCGGACCCCTCCACTTT.

CDR3 sequence: CASSPRRALAEPRNYEQYF. The CDR3 nucleotides are TGCGCCAGCAGCCCGCGGCGTGCACTAGCGGAACCCCGAAATTACGAGCAGTACTTC. This chain uses TRBV5-1 with TRBJ2-7, with 8 bases lining up with TRBD2. This CDR3 contains 19 residues. CDR1 is SGHRS and CDR2 is YFSETQ in the germline V gene. The junction had 22 bases not matched to a gene; V was cut back by 4 bases and J by 4 bases.

The chain joins TRBV14 to TRBJ1-5, with 9 nucleotides matching TRBD1. CDR3 size: 17 residues. The trim removed 0 bases at V and 4 bases at J, leaving 7 bases unmatched. The germline CDR1 and CDR2 sequences are SGHDN and FVKESK. Here the CDR3 DNA reads TGTGCCAGCAGCCAAGATGTGCGGACAGGGGTTAATCAGCCCCAGCATTTT. Protein product: CASSQDVRTGVNQPQHF.

The chain is built from TRBV7-3 and TRBJ1-1; unclear D gene. Trimming removed 3 bases at V and 4 bases at J, with 9 bases between. This CDR3 is 13 amino acids long. Looked up from germline, CDR1 is SGHTA and CDR2 is FQGTGA. CDR3 sequence (DNA): TGTGCCAGCAGCTTCTCCGGGATCACTGAAGCTTTCTTT. Translated, it gives CASSFSGITEAFF.

The table lists this clone with a few counts. The chain carries TRBV29-1 and TRBJ1-5; TRBD1 matches at 9 bases. The CDR3 is 13 amino acids. The V segment lost 6 bases and the J segment 5 bases; nucleotides outside the gene matches: 5. CDR1 is SQVTM and CDR2 is ANQGSEA in the germline V gene. The CDR3 bases are TGCAGCGTGGGGACAGGGAGGGATCAGCCCCAGCATTTT. Translation gives CSVGTGRDQPQHF.

The rearrangement links TRBV28 to TRBJ1-6; TRBD1 agrees at 7 bases. The CDR3 is 14 amino acids. V lost 9 bases and J lost 2; bases outside the gene matches: 4. CDR1 MDHEN and CDR2 SYDVKM come from the germline V gene. The CDR3 region is CARTGQPYNSPLHF. The CDR3 nucleotides are TGTGCCAGAACGGGACAGCCCTATAATTCACCCCTCCACTTT.

This clone was counted a single time. CDR3 nucleotide sequence: TGCAGTGCTATCGGGATTTACGAGCAGTACTTC. It encodes CSAIGIYEQYF. The chain employs TRBV20-1 and TRBJ2-7; a possible D gene is TRBD2 (5 bases). Trimming cost V 4 bases and J 4 bases, with 8 bases left between them. Germline CDR1 DFQATT, CDR2 SNEGSKA (reference sequence). The CDR3 covers 11 residues.